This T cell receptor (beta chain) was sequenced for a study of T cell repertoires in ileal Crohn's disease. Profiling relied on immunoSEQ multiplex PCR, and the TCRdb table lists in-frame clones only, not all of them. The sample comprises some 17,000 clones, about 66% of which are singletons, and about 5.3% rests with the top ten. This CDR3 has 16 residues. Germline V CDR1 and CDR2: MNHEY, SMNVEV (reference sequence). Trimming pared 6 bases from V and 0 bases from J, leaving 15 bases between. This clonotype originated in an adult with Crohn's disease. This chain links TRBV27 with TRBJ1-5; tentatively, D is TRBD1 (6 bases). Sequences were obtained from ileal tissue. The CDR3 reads CASRPLYRDSNQPQHF. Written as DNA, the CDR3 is TGTGCCAGCAGGCCCCTCTACAGGGATAGCAATCAGCCCCAGCATTTT.